The 26 T cell receptor beta chains below all came from one sample that was sequenced in a study of read filtering for tumor transcriptome and immune sequencing. From approximately 430 ng of RNA, a library with molecular barcoded alpha/delta and beta/gamma adaptors was made. Using its own MiXCR run on the reads, TCRdb lists one record per CDR3 protein. There are approximately 150,000 distinct CDR3 sequences in the sample; roughly 13% occur only once, and 7.5% to 10% lies in the top ten. Sequenced: a population of CD138-negative cells sorted from bone marrow. All receptors come from a donor at least 40 years old with multiple myeloma.

In its sample, this clonotype was seen a few times. V gene TRBV12-3 or TRBV12-4 combines with J gene TRBJ1-3; D not resolved. V lost 8 bases to trimming and J lost 7 bases, with 9 bases between them. This CDR3 contains 11 residues. The CDR3: CASSRRNTIYF. CDR3 in DNA: TGTGCCAGCTCACGCCGGAACACCATATATTTT.

The V gene is TRBV7-9, the J gene TRBJ2-7; 14 bases match TRBD2. Per the germline V gene, CDR1 is SEHNR and CDR2 is FQNEAQ (reference sequence). The length of the CDR3 is 17 residues. J was trimmed by 3 bases and V by 3 bases; bases with no gene match: 7. The CDR3 reads CASSLTSGRAFGYEQYF. The CDR3 DNA is TGTGCCAGCAGCTTGACTAGCGGGAGGGCCTTCGGCTACGAGCAGTACTTC.

This clonotype was seen many times. The chain carries TRBV7-9 and TRBJ2-1; 10 bases match TRBD2. The CDR3 extends over 17 amino acids. Trimming at V came to 5 bases and at J to 2 bases, leaving 9 bases not matched to a gene. Germline V gives CDR1 SEHNR, CDR2 FQNEAQ (reference sequence). The CDR3, as DNA: TGTGCCAGCAGCCCAGCGGGAGGGCCCTTGACCTACAATGAGCAGTTCTTC. Translating gives CASSPAGGPLTYNEQFF.

This clonotype was observed a single time. With a much larger clone just one base away, this may be a read error. CDR3 amino acids: CASSSGPYEQHF. The DNA of the CDR3 is TGTGCCAGCAGCTCAGGGCCCTACGAGCAGCACTTC. The genes are TRBV7-6 and TRBJ2-7; TRBD1 is a possible D gene (5 bases). Germline V gene sequence: CDR1 SGHVS, CDR2 FNYEAQ. The CDR3 spans 12 residues.

The genes are TRBV7-9 and TRBJ2-4; TRBD2 aligns across 12 bases. The germline CDR1 and CDR2 sequences are SEHNR and FQNEAQ (reference sequence). This CDR3 is built from 12 residues. Trimming cost V 5 bases and J 15 bases; bases outside gene matches: 5. CDR3 sequence: CASSVPSGRAYF. CDR3 nucleotide sequence: TGTGCCAGCAGCGTCCCTAGCGGGAGGGCGTACTTC.

This clonotype was detected many times. The CDR3 DNA sequence: TGTGCCAGCAGCTTATCCCAGCGGGAGACAGGGGACCACGAGCAGTACTTC. Its protein is CASSLSQRETGDHEQYF. The J gene is TRBJ2-7, the V gene TRBV7-9; D is tentatively TRBD1 or TRBD2 (8 bases each). Germline values: CDR1 SEHNR, CDR2 FQNEAQ (reference sequence). Trimming removed 2 bases from V and 5 bases from J, with 22 bases in between. The CDR3 runs 17 residues.

This clonotype was detected ten times or more. This chain connects TRBV29-1 to TRBJ2-1, with D possibly matching TRBD1 (5 bases). Trimming took 2 bases from V and 6 from J, leaving 8 bases between them. CDR1 and CDR2 (germline): SQVTM, ANQGSEA. This CDR3 region has 12 residues. CDR3 protein: CSVEQGSNEQFF. The CDR3 coding sequence is TGCAGCGTTGAACAGGGTTCCAATGAGCAGTTCTTC.

The table lists this clonotype with many counts. This chain connects TRBV20-1 to TRBJ1-1, with D unresolved. Trimming stripped 1 base from V and 1 base from J, with 7 bases between. CDR1 and CDR2 from the germline V gene are DFQATT and SNEGSKA (reference sequence). The length of the CDR3 is 13 residues. This CDR3 reads CSARVSENTEAFF. The CDR3, as DNA: TGCAGTGCTAGAGTATCAGAGAACACTGAAGCTTTCTTT.

This clonotype showed up many times. The gene calls are TRBV13 and TRBJ2-2; 9 nucleotides align to TRBD2. The CDR3 has 16 amino acids. The ends lost 2 bases at V and 0 bases at J; junction bases unmatched: 1. Looked up from germline, CDR1 is PRHDT and CDR2 is FYEKMQ (reference sequence). The CDR3 bases are TGTGCCAGCAGCTTACTAGCGGGACCGAACACCGGGGAGCTGTTTTTT. Its protein is CASSLLAGPNTGELFF.

As concerns this clonotype: This may be a read error, as it is one base from a much larger clone. The V gene is TRBV20-1, the J gene TRBJ2-7; D call uncertain. CDR1 and CDR2 (germline): DFQATT, SNEGSKA (reference sequence). This CDR3 is built from 12 residues. Between the trimmed V and J ends, which lost 1 base and 0 bases, there was a span of 4 bases. The CDR3 nucleotides are TGCAGTGCTAGAGGGATCTCCTACGAGCAGTACTTC. Amino acid sequence: CSARGISYEQYF.

This clonotype was detected many times. An end of the junction does not agree with germline; a read error may underlie this. The V and J genes are TRBV11-2 and TRBJ2-1; D remains unclear. The CDR3 is 12 amino acids. Germline V gene data show CDR1 as SGHAT and CDR2 as FQNNGV. The CDR3 region has the DNA TGTGCCAGCAGCCCTCCCCCGGGCCAGTCCCTCTTC. It codes for CASSPPPGQSLF.

This clonotype came up many times. This chain links TRBV3-1 with TRBJ2-3; 12 bases fit TRBD2. V was pared by 1 base and J by 4 bases, with 9 bases of the junction left unmatched. This CDR3 has 18 amino acids. CDR1 is LGHDT, CDR2 YNNKEL, per germline (reference sequence). The CDR3 is CASSQGRTSGEMADTQYF. The DNA of the CDR3 is TGTGCCAGCAGCCAAGGCAGGACTAGCGGGGAGATGGCAGATACGCAGTATTTT.

With regard to this clonotype: Possible read error: a much larger clone is one base away. This rearrangement joins TRBV12-3 or TRBV12-4 to TRBJ1-5; D not certain. The CDR3 length is 12 residues. The CDR3 loop reads CASSTTNQPRHF. The CDR3, as DNA: TGTGCCAGCAGCACTACTAATCAGCCCCGGCATTTT.

The table lists this clonotype with many counts. A read error may produce the germline difference seen at one junction end. The J gene is TRBJ1-1, the V gene TRBV29-1; D is unclear. The CDR3 sequence is 12 residues long. Germline V gives CDR1 SQVTM, CDR2 ANQGSEA. The CDR3 spells CSVEPPNTEAFF. DNA for the CDR3: TGCAGCGTTGAACCGCCAAACACCGAAGCTTTCTTT.

This clonotype was seen at least ten times. This sequence joins TRBV4-3 and TRBJ2-1; 13 bases match TRBD2. Unmatched junction bases numbered 5, after V lost 1 base and J lost 8 bases. The CDR3 totals 16 residues. Looked up from germline, CDR1 is LGHNA and CDR2 is YSLEER. The CDR3 region is CASSQGWTSGSHEQFF. The CDR3 DNA reads TGCGCCAGCAGCCAAGGTTGGACTAGCGGGAGTCATGAGCAGTTCTTC.

This clonotype was observed at least ten times. The rearrangement links TRBV29-1 to TRBJ2-3; D gene unclear. This CDR3 contains 13 residues. The V and J ends lost 7 bases and 0 bases respectively, with 11 bases between them. CDR1 and CDR2 (germline): SQVTM, ANQGSEA. Here the CDR3 DNA reads TGCAGCGGGAGACTTGGTAGCACAGATACGCAGTATTTT. Translation: CSGRLGSTDTQYF.

This chain joins TRBV12-3 or TRBV12-4 and TRBJ2-7; D remains unclear. Between the trimmed V and J ends, which lost 4 bases and 5 bases, there was a span of 9 bases. This CDR3 has 12 residues. The CDR3 spells CASSSALDEQYF. The CDR3, as DNA: TGTGCCAGCAGTTCCGCTCTTGACGAGCAGTACTTC.

Notes on this clonotype: The junction differs from germline at one of its ends, possibly a read error. This chain links TRBV6-2 or TRBV6-3 with TRBJ2-1; D is perhaps TRBD1 or TRBD2 (5 bases each). The germline gives CDR1 MNHEY, CDR2 SVGEGT. This CDR3 has 15 amino acids. Written as DNA, the CDR3 is TGCGCCAGCAGTCCCTCAGGAAGCGAGGGGAATGAGCAGTTCTTC. It encodes CASSPSGSEGNEQFF.

Comment on this clonotype: This may arise from a read error, as a much more abundant clone is one base away. This chain uses TRBV7-9 with TRBJ1-1; 11 nucleotides agree with TRBD1. Germline V gives CDR1 SEHNR, CDR2 FQNEAQ (reference sequence). CDR3 size: 16 residues. This CDR3 is CAISLSPGQGATEAFF. The CDR3 DNA follows: TGTGCCATCAGCTTATCCCCCGGACAGGGGGCCACTGAAGCTTTCTTT.

This clonotype was seen at least ten times. The DNA for the CDR3 is TGCGCCAGCAGCCAAGACCCAACTACGACAGGGAGTGTGACAGATACGCAGTATTTT. Its protein product is CASSQDPTTTGSVTDTQYF. The chain is built from TRBV4-1 and TRBJ2-3; 7 positions agree with TRBD1. Per germline, CDR1 MGHRA and CDR2 YSYEKL. The length of the CDR3 is 19 residues. With 0 bases clipped from V and 3 bases from J, the junction kept 15 bases outside the gene matches.

This clonotype was seen at least ten times. The chain combines TRBV4-3 with TRBJ2-3, with no clear D. CDR1 is LGHNA and CDR2 is YSLEER in the germline V gene. The CDR3 extends over 15 amino acids. V was cut by 4 bases and J by 0 bases, with 11 bases left in between. The CDR3 region has the DNA TGCGCCAGCAGCCCTCAGGTGGCTAGCACAGATACGCAGTATTTT. Protein product: CASSPQVASTDTQYF.

This clonotype was seen at least ten times. The chain is built from TRBV7-9 and TRBJ2-7; a possible D gene is TRBD2 (6 bases). The CDR3 consists of 13 residues. Per the germline V gene, CDR1 is SEHNR and CDR2 is FQNEAQ (reference sequence). The V end was cut by 5 bases, the J end by 7 bases, with 15 bases between. DNA of the CDR3: TGTGCCAGCAGCCTCGGGACTCCCGGGGAGCAGTACTTC. Translated: CASSLGTPGEQYF. Combining the CDR3 with reference TRBV7-9 and TRBJ2-7 gives the whole variable domain DTGVSQNPRHKITKRGQNVTFRCDPISEHNRLYWYRQTLGQGPEFLTYFQNEAQLEKSRLLSDRFSAERPKGSFSTLEIQRTEQGDSAMYLCASSLGTPGEQYFGPGTRLTVT.

This clonotype came up many times. This chain links TRBV3-1 with TRBJ1-1; TRBD1 matches 7 bases. This CDR3 has 14 residues. Germline V CDR1 and CDR2: LGHDT, YNNKEL (reference sequence). The ends lost 5 bases at V and 1 base at J; junction bases unmatched: 4. Written as DNA, the CDR3 is TGTGCCAGCAGCGAGGGACAGCAGAACACTGAAGCTTTCTTT. It yields the protein CASSEGQQNTEAFF.

This clonotype was picked up many times. The chain employs TRBV5-5 and TRBJ2-3; the match to TRBD1 covers 10 bases. This CDR3 comprises 17 residues. Germline CDR1 and CDR2: SGHKS and YYEKEE (reference sequence). The trim removed 1 base at V and 7 bases at J, leaving 12 bases unmatched. The CDR3 loop is CASSLLAGTGVSHTQYF. The CDR3 nucleotides are TGTGCCAGCAGCTTGTTGGCCGGGACAGGGGTGTCCCATACGCAGTATTTT.

This clonotype was counted many times. The V and J genes are TRBV12-3 or TRBV12-4 and TRBJ2-2, with TRBD1 matching over 10 bases. Germline trimming cut 3 bases from V and 6 bases from J; bases unmatched to any gene: 4. The CDR3 is made up of 15 amino acids. CDR3 in amino acids: CASSLTGGISGELFF. Here the CDR3 DNA reads TGTGCCAGCAGTTTGACAGGGGGCATATCCGGGGAGCTGTTTTTT.

Comment on this clonotype: This may be a read error, as it is one base from a much larger clone. The chain joins TRBV7-6 to TRBJ2-5; D uncertain. Germline CDR1 SGHVS, CDR2 FNYEAQ. The CDR3 covers 15 residues. The CDR3 DNA follows: TGTGCCGGCAGCTTATTAGATGGGGATCTAGAGACCCAGTACTTC. Residues: CAGSLLDGDLETQYF.